This T cell receptor (beta chain) was sequenced during a study of monozygotic twins with inflammatory bowel disease. Findings of the study overall: Healthy twins showed more clonotype sharing with others than IBD patients, especially patients with disease activity. Compared with healthy co-twins, IBD patients showed reduced TCRbeta repertoire diversity by inverse Simpson.

Eight separate reactions per sample served to make cDNA. PCR of TCRalpha and TCRbeta cDNA was nested, with two rounds of around 15 and 9 cycles. Each CDR3 protein gets one entry in TCRdb, which reprocessed the 5' RACE reads and gives no DNA. The table counts about 380,000 distinct CDR3 sequences; around 2.6% lies in the top ten. The CDR3 has 12 residues. Germline V gives CDR1 SGHDT, CDR2 YYEEEE. In regard to this clonotype: What it binds is not known.

This clonotype originated in a human donor with ulcerative colitis or Crohn's disease, or a healthy co-twin of an affected twin (not recorded which). The J gene is TRBJ1-2, the V gene TRBV5-6; lacking DNA, the TRBD1 call made by TCRdb goes unchecked. The sequenced sample consisted of blood. CDR3 amino acids: CASSPARYGYTF.